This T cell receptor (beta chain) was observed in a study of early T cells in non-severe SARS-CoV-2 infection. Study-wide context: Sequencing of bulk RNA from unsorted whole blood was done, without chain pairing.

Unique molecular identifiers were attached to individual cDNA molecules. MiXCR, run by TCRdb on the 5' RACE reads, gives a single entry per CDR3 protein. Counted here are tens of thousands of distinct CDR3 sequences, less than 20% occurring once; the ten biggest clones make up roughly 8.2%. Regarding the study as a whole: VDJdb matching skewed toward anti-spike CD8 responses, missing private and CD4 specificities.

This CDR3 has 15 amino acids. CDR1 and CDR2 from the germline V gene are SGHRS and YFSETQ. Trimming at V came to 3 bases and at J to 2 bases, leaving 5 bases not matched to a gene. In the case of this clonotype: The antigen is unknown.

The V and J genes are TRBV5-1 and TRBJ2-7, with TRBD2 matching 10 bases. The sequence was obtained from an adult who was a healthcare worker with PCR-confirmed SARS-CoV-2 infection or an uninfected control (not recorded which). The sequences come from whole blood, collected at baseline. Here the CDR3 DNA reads TGCGCCAGCAGCTATGTAGCGGGGGGAACCTACGAGCAGTACTTC. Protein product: CASSYVAGGTYEQYF.